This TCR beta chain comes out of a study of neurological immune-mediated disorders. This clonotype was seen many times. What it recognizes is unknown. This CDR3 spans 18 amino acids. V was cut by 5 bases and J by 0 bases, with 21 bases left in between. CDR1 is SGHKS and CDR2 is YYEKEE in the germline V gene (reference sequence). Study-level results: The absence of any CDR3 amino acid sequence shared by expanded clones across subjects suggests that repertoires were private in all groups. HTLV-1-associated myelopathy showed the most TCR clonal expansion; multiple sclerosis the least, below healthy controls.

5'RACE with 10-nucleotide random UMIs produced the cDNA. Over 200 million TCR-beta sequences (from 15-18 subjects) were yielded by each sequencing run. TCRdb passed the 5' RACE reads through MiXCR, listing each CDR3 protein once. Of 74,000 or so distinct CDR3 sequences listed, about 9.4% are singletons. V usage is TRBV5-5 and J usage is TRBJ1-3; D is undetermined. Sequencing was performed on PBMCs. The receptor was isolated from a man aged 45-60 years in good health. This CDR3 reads CASRHSPTAGDSGNTIYF. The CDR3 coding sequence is TGTGCCAGCAGGCACTCCCCGACGGCCGGAGACTCTGGAAACACCATATATTTT.